The 30 T cell receptor beta chains in this list originate from one sample, sequenced in a study of cytomegalovirus exposure and HLA in healthy donors. Use of 60 Vbeta and 13 Jbeta primers characterized the PCR. Clones were read by immunoSEQ multiplex PCR, and TCRdb kept only the in-frame ones, dropping some. The table lists around 50,000 clones, around three fifths of them singletons. The material sequenced was PBMCs. The source of these receptors is a human donor in good health.

The V and J genes are TRBV6-5 and TRBJ1-5; perhaps TRBD1 as D (6 bases). V dropped 5 bases and J dropped 2 bases, with 13 bases sitting between them. The CDR3 length is 15 residues. The germline CDR1 and CDR2 sequences are MNHEY and SVGAGI. In DNA, the CDR3 is TGTGCCAGCAGTCAAGGGGGTAGCGGCAATCAGCCCCAGCATTTT. This translates into CASSQGGSGNQPQHF.

In the case of this clone: The junction differs from germline at one of its ends, possibly a read error. This chain uses TRBV4-3 with TRBJ2-1; 10 nucleotides align to TRBD2. The CDR3 contains 16 residues. From germline, CDR1 is LGHNA and CDR2 YSLEER. CDR3 in amino acids: CASSQPLAGVYSEQFF. The CDR3 nucleotides read TGCGCCAGCAGCCAACCCCTAGCGGGGGTTTACAGTGAGCAGTTCTTC.

The gene calls are TRBV5-1 and TRBJ1-2; D perhaps matches TRBD1 (6 bases). CDR1 is SGHRS, CDR2 YFSETQ, per germline. Trimming stripped 3 bases from V and 3 bases from J, with 12 bases between. The CDR3 is 14 residues long. CDR3 DNA sequence: TGCGCCAGCAGCTGGGCGACAGGAGACTATGGCTACACCTTC. It yields the protein CASSWATGDYGYTF. Based on the CDR3 plus reference TRBV5-1 and TRBJ1-2, the full variable domain is KAGVTQTPRYLIKTRGQQVTLSCSPISGHRSVSWYQQTPGQGLQFLFEYFSETQRNKGNFPGRFSGRQFSNSRSEMNVSTLELGDSALYLCASSWATGDYGYTFGSGTRLTVV.

V usage is TRBV6-5 and J usage is TRBJ1-5; 9 nucleotides line up with TRBD1. The V gene's germline CDR1 is MNHEY and CDR2 SVGAGI. With 2 bases clipped from V and 6 bases from J, the junction kept 5 bases outside the gene matches. The CDR3 covers 15 residues. CDR3: CASSYHRGQGQPQHF. The CDR3 DNA follows: TGTGCCAGCAGTTACCACAGGGGGCAGGGTCAGCCCCAGCATTTT.

This chain joins TRBV7-9 and TRBJ1-5; no reliable D call. Trimming took 4 bases from V and 4 from J, leaving 5 bases between them. The CDR3 runs to 12 residues. The germline V gene has CDR1 SEHNR and CDR2 FQNEAQ (reference sequence). CDR3 sequence (DNA): TGTGCCAGCAGCTCCAATAATCAGCCCCAGCATTTT. It encodes CASSSNNQPQHF.

This clone was seen more than once but under ten times. The chain links TRBV4-3 to TRBJ1-1, with TRBD1 identical over 7 bases. CDR3 length: 16 residues. J gave up 1 base and V 2 bases, and 7 bases lay outside the gene matches. The germline V gene has CDR1 LGHNA and CDR2 YSLEER. This chain's CDR3 is CASSQIPGQQNTEAFF. For the CDR3, the DNA is TGCGCCAGCAGCCAAATCCCGGGACAGCAGAACACTGAAGCTTTCTTT.

The chain combines TRBV28 with TRBJ1-2, with 9 bases fitting TRBD1. The CDR3 is made up of 14 amino acids. Germline loops: CDR1 MDHEN, CDR2 SYDVKM. J was trimmed by 2 bases and V by 5 bases; bases with no gene match: 3. The CDR3 reads CASSPTGGNYGYTF. In nucleotides, the CDR3 is TGTGCCAGCAGTCCGACAGGGGGGAACTATGGCTACACCTTC.

The chain employs TRBV7-9 and TRBJ2-3, with TRBD2 matching over 8 bases. From germline, CDR1 is SEHNR and CDR2 FQNEAQ (reference sequence). With 11 bases clipped from V and 3 bases from J, the junction kept 7 bases outside the gene matches. This CDR3 is built from 13 residues. The CDR3 loop is CAGGGGGTDTQYF. The CDR3 DNA is TGTGCCGGGGGCGGCGGGGGGACAGATACGCAGTATTTT.

This sequence joins TRBV9 and TRBJ1-3; D call uncertain. Germline loops: CDR1 SGDLS, CDR2 YYNGEE. This CDR3 spans 15 amino acids. V lost 0 bases and J 0 bases, leaving 7 bases between the germline ends. The CDR3 is CASSVDTNSGNTIYF. The CDR3 DNA reads TGTGCCAGCAGCGTAGACACTAACTCTGGAAACACCATATATTTT. Complete variable domain (other parts from reference TRBV9 and TRBJ1-3): DSGVTQTPKHLITATGQRVTLRCSPRSGDLSVYWYQQSLDQGLQFLIQYYNGEERAKGNILERFSAQQFPDLHSELNLSSLELGDSALYFCASSVDTNSGNTIYFGEGSWLTVV.

This chain links TRBV11-1 with TRBJ2-5, with 7 bases fitting TRBD1. The DNA matches TRBJ2-7 better at its end, which makes the J call doubtful. Looked up from germline, CDR1 is SGHAT and CDR2 is FQDESV (reference sequence). The CDR3 consists of 13 residues. CDR3 region: CASSLGQSYEQYF. CDR3 bases: TGTGCCAGCAGCTTGGGACAGTCCTACGAGCAGTACTTC.

This chain links TRBV2 with TRBJ1-1, with 7 positions matching TRBD1. The CDR3 consists of 15 residues. V shed 8 bases and J 0 bases; nucleotides not matched to a gene: 9. In germline, CDR1 is SNHLY, CDR2 FYNNEI. The CDR3 DNA is TGTGCCAGCCGTTCGGGGACAGAGATGAACACTGAAGCTTTCTTT. Amino acid sequence: CASRSGTEMNTEAFF. Variable domain in full (rest from reference TRBV2 and TRBJ1-1): EPEVTQTPSHQVTQMGQEVILRCVPISNHLYFYWYRQILGQKVEFLVSFYNNEISEKSEIFDDQFSVERPDGSNFTLKIRSTKLEDSAMYFCASRSGTEMNTEAFFGQGTRLTVV.

The chain links TRBV29-1 to TRBJ1-2; TRBD1 is a possible D gene (6 bases). In germline, CDR1 is SQVTM, CDR2 ANQGSEA. The V gene lost 7 bases and the J gene lost 4 bases, with 22 bases spanning the gap. The CDR3 consists of 15 residues. Here the CDR3 reads CSAFDRSALPYGYTF. As DNA, the CDR3 is TGCAGCGCCTTTGACAGGTCGGCCCTCCCCTATGGCTACACCTTC. Full variable domain (outside the CDR3, taken from reference TRBV29-1 and TRBJ1-2): SAVISQKPSRDICQRGTSLTIQCQVDSQVTMMFWYRQQPGQSLTLIATANQGSEATYESGFVIDKFPISRPNLTFSTLTVSNMSPEDSSIYLCSAFDRSALPYGYTFGSGTRLTVV.

The V and J genes are TRBV7-9 and TRBJ1-2; D perhaps matches TRBD1 (5 bases). Per germline, CDR1 SEHNR and CDR2 FQNEAQ (reference sequence). The CDR3 loop spans 14 amino acids. V was trimmed by 0 bases and J by 1 base, leaving 6 bases between them. The CDR3, as DNA: TGTGCCAGCAGCTTAGCAGGGGATAACTATGGCTACACCTTC. As protein: CASSLAGDNYGYTF. Full variable domain (missing parts from reference TRBV7-9 and TRBJ1-2): DTGVSQNPRHKITKRGQNVTFRCDPISEHNRLYWYRQTLGQGPEFLTYFQNEAQLEKSRLLSDRFSAERPKGSFSTLEIQRTEQGDSAMYLCASSLAGDNYGYTFGSGTRLTVV.

This clone has just a few counts. The chain combines TRBV7-9 with TRBJ2-7; the D gene is possibly TRBD2 (5 bases). The germline gives CDR1 SEHNR, CDR2 FQNEAQ (reference sequence). The CDR3 loop spans 12 amino acids. V dropped 0 bases and J dropped 6 bases, with 6 bases sitting between them. CDR3 sequence: CASSLAGVEQYF. The CDR3 nucleotides read TGTGCCAGCAGCTTAGCCGGGGTCGAGCAGTACTTC.

The chain joins TRBV2 to TRBJ1-1; 9 bases are shared with TRBD1. This CDR3 region has 16 residues. Germline assignment: CDR1 SNHLY and CDR2 FYNNEI. Trimming took 6 bases from V and 2 from J; bases not matched to a gene: 10. The CDR3 DNA reads as TGTGCCAGCAGCGTCCCCCGGGACAGGGTTAACACTGAAGCTTTCTTT. The encoded protein is CASSVPRDRVNTEAFF.

The chain joins TRBV6-5 to TRBJ1-4, with 7 bases identical to TRBD1. Per the germline V gene, CDR1 is MNHEY and CDR2 is SVGAGI. The V segment lost 6 bases and the J segment 14 bases; nucleotides outside the gene matches: 15. The CDR3 runs to 14 residues. In DNA, the CDR3 is TGTGCCAGCAGGCAGGGGGGCGCCGGTGTCGAGCTGTTTTTT. Translated: CASRQGGAGVELFF.

This clone appeared a few times. This chain joins TRBV7-2 and TRBJ2-6, with 8 bases matching TRBD1. The CDR3 length is 17 residues. The V gene end was trimmed by 4 bases and the J gene end by 0 bases; junction bases not matched to a gene: 5. Germline-derived CDR1 and CDR2 are SGHTA and FQGNSA. The chain's CDR3 is CASSYIQGASGANVLTF. CDR3 nucleotides: TGTGCCAGCAGCTATATCCAGGGGGCCTCTGGGGCCAACGTCCTGACTTTC.

The genes are TRBV4-3 and TRBJ1-5; D is unclear. CDR1 and CDR2 (germline): LGHNA, YSLEER. This CDR3 has 15 residues. The V end lost 1 base, the J end lost 4 bases, and 11 bases lay between the germline ends. DNA of the CDR3: TGCGCCAGCAGCCAAGTTCTAACGGGGAATCAGCCCCAGCATTTT. This sequence encodes CASSQVLTGNQPQHF.

This clone was recorded a few times. The chain employs TRBV14 and TRBJ2-5; the D is unclear. This CDR3 has 14 residues. Germline V CDR1 and CDR2: SGHDN, FVKESK. The V end was cut by 1 base, the J end by 0 bases, with 6 bases between. The chain's CDR3 is CASSQAEYQETQYF. The CDR3 nucleotides read TGTGCCAGCAGCCAAGCTGAGTACCAAGAGACCCAGTACTTC.

This clone is judged medium-sized. V usage is TRBV4-3 and J usage is TRBJ2-3; the D gene is possibly TRBD2 (5 bases). Trimming stripped 4 bases from V and 4 bases from J, with 24 bases between. The length of the CDR3 is 18 residues. The V gene's germline CDR1 is LGHNA and CDR2 YSLEER. The CDR3 nucleotides read TGCGCCAGCAGCCCCCGCACTGGAGCTTTCGAGGAGGCAGATACGCAGTATTTT. Translation gives CASSPRTGAFEEADTQYF.

This sequence joins TRBV5-1 and TRBJ1-1; perhaps TRBD1 as D (6 bases). V shed 4 bases and J shed 3 bases, with 10 bases lying between them. Looked up from germline, CDR1 is SGHRS and CDR2 is YFSETQ. This CDR3 comprises 13 residues. CDR3 coding DNA: TGCGCCAGCAGCACACAGGGAGACACTGAAGCTTTCTTT. Its translation is CASSTQGDTEAFF.

The rearrangement joins TRBV2 to TRBJ2-7; TRBD1 agrees at 7 bases. Per the germline V gene, CDR1 is SNHLY and CDR2 is FYNNEI. V was clipped by 6 bases and J by 0 bases; unmatched bases: 8. CDR3 length: 15 residues. Here the CDR3 reads CASRNGQASSYEQYF. The CDR3 DNA reads as TGTGCCAGCAGGAATGGACAGGCGAGCTCCTACGAGCAGTACTTC.

The chain recombines TRBV4-2 with TRBJ1-2; tentative D call: TRBD1 (6 bases). The ends were cut back, 0 bases at V and 4 bases at J, with 15 bases in the middle. CDR1 LGHNA and CDR2 YNFKEQ come from the germline V gene. This CDR3 is 16 amino acids long. As DNA, the CDR3 is TGTGCCAGCAGCCAAGATTGGTCGAGGACAGCCTATGGCTACACCTTC. It yields the protein CASSQDWSRTAYGYTF.

The chain carries TRBV29-1 and TRBJ1-1; D unclear. CDR3 length: 13 residues. Germline V CDR1 and CDR2: SQVTM, ANQGSEA. V lost 2 bases and J lost 5, with 12 bases in between. The CDR3 sequence is CSVEKAQVTEAFF. CDR3 nucleotide sequence: TGCAGCGTTGAAAAGGCTCAGGTTACTGAAGCTTTCTTT.

This clone was picked up a small number of times. The genes are TRBV27 and TRBJ2-2; 12 nucleotides align to TRBD2. CDR1 and CDR2 from the germline V gene are MNHEY and SMNVEV (reference sequence). The CDR3 runs to 19 residues. After removal of 5 bases from V and 5 bases from J, the junction contained 15 bases not matched to a gene. CDR3: CASSLRQVASGGVTGELFF. As DNA, the CDR3 is TGTGCCAGCAGTCTCCGACAGGTTGCTAGCGGGGGGGTAACCGGGGAGCTGTTTTTT.

In this sample, this clone turned up a few times. The gene calls are TRBV2 and TRBJ1-4; perhaps TRBD1 as D (5 bases). Germline V CDR1 and CDR2: SNHLY, FYNNEI. This CDR3 spans 15 amino acids. Trimming stripped 2 bases from V and 5 bases from J, with 12 bases between. The CDR3 region is CASSESGARNEKLFF. The CDR3, as DNA: TGTGCCAGCAGTGAAAGTGGGGCACGAAATGAAAAACTGTTTTTT.

V usage is TRBV21-1 and J usage is TRBJ2-5; the tabulated D call, TRBD2, remains unverified against the DNA. TRBV21-1 is a pseudogene locus. The CDR3 has 14 amino acids. This chain's CDR3 is CASSKVPSRETQYF. CDR3 nucleotide sequence: TGTGCCAGCAGCAAAGTGCCCTCCCGGGAGACCCAGTACTTC.

The V gene is TRBV7-9, the J gene TRBJ2-5, with a tentative D call TRBD2 (5 bases). The CDR3 sequence is 13 residues long. V lost 6 bases, J lost 4 bases, and 12 bases lay in between. CDR1 and CDR2 (germline): SEHNR, FQNEAQ (reference sequence). DNA of the CDR3: TGTGCCAGCAGTTTTATACGGGGAGAGACCCAGTACTTC. Its protein product is CASSFIRGETQYF.

The rearrangement uses TRBV2 and TRBJ2-6, with 8 bases lining up with TRBD2. This CDR3 spans 16 amino acids. Trimming took 6 bases from V and 0 from J; bases not matched to a gene: 4. The germline V gene has CDR1 SNHLY and CDR2 FYNNEI. CDR3: CASSRLALSGANVLTF. CDR3 DNA: TGTGCCAGCAGCCGACTAGCGCTCTCTGGGGCCAACGTCCTGACTTTC. The full variable domain, its missing parts supplied by reference TRBV2 and TRBJ2-6, is EPEVTQTPSHQVTQMGQEVILRCVPISNHLYFYWYRQILGQKVEFLVSFYNNEISEKSEIFDDQFSVERPDGSNFTLKIRSTKLEDSAMYFCASSRLALSGANVLTFGAGSRLTVL.

The V gene is TRBV7-3, the J gene TRBJ1-1; D not resolved. Germline assignment: CDR1 SGHTA and CDR2 FQGTGA. The V end lost 4 bases, the J end lost 1 base, and 7 bases lay between the germline ends. The length of the CDR3 is 13 residues. The CDR3 nucleotides read TGTGCCAGCAGCTCTCCAGGGAACACTGAAGCTTTCTTT. This encodes CASSSPGNTEAFF.